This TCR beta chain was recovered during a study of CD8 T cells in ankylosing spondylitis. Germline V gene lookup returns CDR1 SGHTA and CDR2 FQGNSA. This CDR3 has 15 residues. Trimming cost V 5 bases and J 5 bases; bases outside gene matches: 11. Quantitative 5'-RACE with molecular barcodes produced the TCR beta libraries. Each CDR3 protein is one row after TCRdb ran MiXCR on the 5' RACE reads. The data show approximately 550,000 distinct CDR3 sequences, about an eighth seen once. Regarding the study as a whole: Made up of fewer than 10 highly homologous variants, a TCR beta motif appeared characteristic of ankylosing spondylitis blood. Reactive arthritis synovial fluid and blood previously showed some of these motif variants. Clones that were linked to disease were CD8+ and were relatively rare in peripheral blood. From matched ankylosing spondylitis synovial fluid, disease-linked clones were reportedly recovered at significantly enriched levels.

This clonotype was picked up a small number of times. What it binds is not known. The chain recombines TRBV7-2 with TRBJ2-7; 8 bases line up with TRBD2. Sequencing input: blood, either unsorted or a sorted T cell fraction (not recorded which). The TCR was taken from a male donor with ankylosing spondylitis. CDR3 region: CASSAREGLFHEQYF. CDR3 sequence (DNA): TGTGCCAGCAGCGCCCGGGAGGGCCTTTTTCACGAGCAGTACTTC.